This record looks at one TCR beta chain sequence and its context. The CDR3 totals 14 residues. Trimming cost V 3 bases and J 4 bases, with 9 bases left between them. Germline CDR1 SGHNT, CDR2 YENEEA. These data are taken from a study of shared clonotypes between healthy human individuals. Sequenced by immunoSEQ multiplex PCR; TCRdb stores in-frame clones only, minus some. The repertoire holds some 980,000 clones, with approximately 80% as singletons. The sample consisted of memory CD4+ T cells sorted from blood. Subset specified: CD45RA-negative fraction. The chain recombines TRBV11-3 with TRBJ2-2, with D possibly being TRBD2 (5 bases). The clonotype comes from a man younger than 30 in good health. The CDR3 reads CASSLGSGTGELFF. The CDR3 DNA is TGTGCCAGCAGCTTGGGGAGCGGCACCGGGGAGCTGTTTTTT.